The 9 T cell receptor beta chains in this list originate from one sample, sequenced in a study of post-analysis software for immune sequencing data. Study-wide results and caveats: Comparison of patients with controls showed five TRBV segments more frequent in patients, TRBV5-6, TRBV5-1 and TRBV20-1 among them.

Prepared libraries of TCR beta cDNA carried unique molecular identifiers. One entry per CDR3 protein, called by TCRdb with MiXCR from the PCR reads. This sample has 650,000 to 900,000 distinct CDR3 sequences, with 46% found just once. These receptors' antigens are unknown. The sequenced material came from blood. All receptors come from a girl under 18 with multiple sclerosis.

Points on this clonotype: As the CDR3 is not closed by the conserved phenylalanine or tryptophan, this likely results from a read error. V gene TRBV29-1 combines with J gene TRBJ2-1, with 8 bases that match TRBD2. Germline assignment: CDR1 SQVTM and CDR2 ANQGSEA. The V segment lost 4 bases and the J segment 6 bases; nucleotides outside the gene matches: 8. The CDR3 has 14 residues. In nucleotides, the CDR3 is TGCAGCGTTGGACCGGGACTAGAGATCAATGAGCAGTTCTTA. It is translated as CSVGPGLEINEQFL.

This clonotype was picked up a small number of times. The chain couples TRBV12-3 or TRBV12-4 to TRBJ1-1; TRBD1 aligns across 7 bases. The CDR3 length is 14 residues. Trimming cost V 5 bases and J 6 bases; bases outside gene matches: 9. CDR3 region: CASSLDRVKAEAFF. As DNA, the CDR3 is TGTGCCAGCAGTCTTGACAGGGTAAAGGCTGAAGCTTTCTTT.

This clonotype showed up just a few times. The chain joins TRBV29-1 to TRBJ1-5, with 9 positions matching TRBD1. Germline CDR1 and CDR2: SQVTM and ANQGSEA. The trim removed 7 bases at V and 7 bases at J, leaving 11 bases unmatched. This CDR3 region has 14 residues. CDR3 protein: CSAANGTGTQPQHF. As DNA, the CDR3 is TGCAGCGCCGCAAACGGGACAGGGACACAGCCCCAGCATTTT.

The V gene is TRBV6-6, the J gene TRBJ2-5; 9 nucleotides match TRBD2. TRBJ2-7 matches the DNA end more closely, so the J call is doubtful. The germline V gene encodes CDR1 MNHNY and CDR2 SVGAGI (reference sequence). The CDR3 is made up of 15 amino acids. DNA of the CDR3: TGTGCCAGCAGTTACTCGCCTAGCGGGAACTACGAGCAGTACTTC. This gives the protein CASSYSPSGNYEQYF.

This clonotype was counted ten times or more. The chain joins TRBV20-1 to TRBJ2-5, with 13 bases that match TRBD2. V gave up 1 base and J gave up 4 bases; unmatched junction bases: 6. The CDR3 loop spans 16 amino acids. Germline V gives CDR1 DFQATT, CDR2 SNEGSKA (reference sequence). The CDR3 coding sequence is TGCAGTGCTAGAGCCGGACTAGCGGGAGAGGTAGAGACCCAGTACTTC. Amino acid sequence: CSARAGLAGEVETQYF.

This sequence joins TRBV24-1 and TRBJ2-1, with a weak D call TRBD2 (5 bases). The CDR3 totals 16 residues. Germline lookup yields CDR1 KGHDR and CDR2 SFDVKD. Trimming took off 4 bases at V and 6 bases at J, with 18 bases between the two ends. CDR3: CATSDPGASWGNEQFF. CDR3 DNA: TGTGCCACCAGTGACCCAGGAGCTAGCTGGGGCAATGAGCAGTTCTTC.

The chain combines TRBV12-3 or TRBV12-4 with TRBJ2-7; no reliable D call. The germline V and J ends were trimmed by 6 bases and 3 bases, with 9 bases remaining between them. The CDR3 runs 12 residues. CDR3 nucleotide sequence: TGTGCCAGCAGGAAGGGTTACTACGAGCAGTACTTC. Protein: CASRKGYYEQYF.

This clonotype was seen a handful of times. J is TRBJ2-5 and V is TRBV29-1, with TRBD1 matching over 12 bases. The germline V gene has CDR1 SQVTM and CDR2 ANQGSEA. This CDR3 spans 13 amino acids. V trimming: 4 bases; J trimming: 11 bases; junction bases outside the gene matches: 8. CDR3: CSVGGQGAGEQYF. The CDR3 DNA sequence: TGCAGCGTTGGGGGACAGGGGGCAGGTGAGCAGTACTTC.

This clonotype was detected a few times. The V and J genes are TRBV7-8 and TRBJ2-1, with D uncertain. Trimming removed 6 bases at V and 6 bases at J, with 12 bases between. The CDR3 loop spans 13 amino acids. Germline CDR1 and CDR2: SGHVS and FQNEAQ. The CDR3 is CASSSPLGNEQFF. As DNA, the CDR3 is TGTGCCAGCAGTTCACCCCTCGGCAATGAGCAGTTCTTC.